The entry below gives a single T cell receptor beta chain sequence along with its context. Its antigen is still unknown. This sample is drawn from a study of cytomegalovirus exposure and HLA in healthy donors. Overall study findings and caveats: Later on, analysis showed that most CMV-associated TCR beta chains appeared to be HLA-restricted. Using a false discovery rate of 0.05, a later analysis showed that 16,000 or so TCR beta sequences were associated with HLA alleles. Analysis was carried out at a later point, and it linked a missense DCLRE1C variant to TCR beta V- and J-gene trimming.

With 60 Vbeta and 13 Jbeta primers, the PCR was carried out. The table came from immunoSEQ multiplex PCR; TCRdb's copy has only in-frame clones and leaves some out. Here the sample spans 110,000 to 150,000 clones, about 75% being singletons. The CDR3 contains 16 residues. The V segment lost 2 bases and the J segment 4 bases; nucleotides outside the gene matches: 6. CDR1 and CDR2 (germline): SGDLS, YYNGEE. Whereas donors were nominally healthy upon sampling, unrecorded immune exposures were probable. The TCR originated in a man younger than 40 in good health and CMV-seronegative. The chain joins TRBV9 to TRBJ2-2, with TRBD2 matching over 9 bases. The source material was PBMCs. Written as DNA, the CDR3 is TGTGCCAGCAGCGTTACCGCGGGAGGGCTCACCGGGGAGCTGTTTTTT. Its protein product is CASSVTAGGLTGELFF.